The clone carrying this T cell receptor (beta chain) was found many times. Its antigen remains unidentified. These data belong to a study of glioma-infiltrating T cells. The study's findings and limits: Non-neoplastic patients had below-expected tissue-blood divergence, while all gliomas exceeded expectation. CDR3 overlap between tissue and blood was very small.

This CDR3 region has 14 residues. V was clipped by 6 bases and J by 1 base, with 15 bases between them. Germline V gene data show CDR1 as DFQATT and CDR2 as SNEGSKA (reference sequence). TCR alpha and beta CDR3 regions were amplified from RNA using iRepertoire nested multiplex PCR. One-step reverse transcription and amplification started from approximately 100-400 ng of tissue mRNA or PBMC total RNA. TCRdb used MiXCR to reprocess the multiplex PCR reads, holding one entry per CDR3 protein. Of under 150,000 distinct CDR3 sequences in the sample, around 25% were seen once. The chain combines TRBV20-1 with TRBJ1-1; D perhaps matches TRBD1 (6 bases). The TCR comes from a human donor with low-grade glioma or glioblastoma, undergoing nonglioma brain surgery, or in good health (not recorded which). The sample consisted of glioma tissue, nonneoplastic brain tissue, or PBMCs (not recorded which). CDR3 amino acids: CSALSGVRNTEAFF. The CDR3 DNA follows: TGCAGTGCACTCTCAGGGGTCAGGAACACTGAAGCTTTCTTT.